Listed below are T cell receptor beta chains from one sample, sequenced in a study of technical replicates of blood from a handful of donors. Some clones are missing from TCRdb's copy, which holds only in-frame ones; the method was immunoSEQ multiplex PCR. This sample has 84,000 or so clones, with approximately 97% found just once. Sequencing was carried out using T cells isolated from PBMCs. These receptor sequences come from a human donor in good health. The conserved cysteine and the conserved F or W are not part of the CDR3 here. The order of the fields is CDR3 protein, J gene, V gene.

CDR3 protein: ASSSNPAQTGETEAF
J gene: TRBJ1-1
V gene: TRBV7-9

CDR3 protein: ASSDRGHGYT
J gene: TRBJ1-2
V gene: TRBV6-1

CDR3 protein: ASSYRIQGNGYT
J gene: TRBJ1-2
V gene: TRBV6-6

CDR3 protein: ASRIDRAPYNEQF
J gene: TRBJ2-1
V gene: TRBV6-1

CDR3 protein: ASSRTGWETQY
J gene: TRBJ2-5
V gene: TRBV7-7

CDR3 protein: ASSRTSGAYEQY
J gene: TRBJ2-7
V gene: TRBV7-2

CDR3 protein: ASSQDRDYGYT
J gene: TRBJ1-2
V gene: TRBV4-1

CDR3 protein: ASSLGAGPSYEQY
J gene: TRBJ2-7
V gene: TRBV7-9

CDR3 protein: ASSLLTGGATSRDEQF
J gene: TRBJ2-1
V gene: TRBV21-1

CDR3 protein: ASSPGTGGTGELF
J gene: TRBJ2-2
V gene: TRBV4-1

CDR3 protein: ASSKWANQPQH
J gene: TRBJ1-5
V gene: TRBV2

CDR3 protein: ASSPGYRVNNEQF
J gene: TRBJ2-1
V gene: TRBV14

CDR3 protein: AWSVGQGRTGELF
J gene: TRBJ2-2
V gene: TRBV30

CDR3 protein: ASSHRDREENGYT
J gene: TRBJ1-2
V gene: TRBV7-8

CDR3 protein: ASSVTSTDTQY
J gene: TRBJ2-3
V gene: TRBV6-4

CDR3 protein: ASSVAPWELF
J gene: TRBJ2-2
V gene: TRBV9

CDR3 protein: ASSLDLRKAGEHYEQY
J gene: TRBJ2-7
V gene: TRBV5-6

CDR3 protein: ASSPRQGPYEQY
J gene: TRBJ2-7
V gene: TRBV7-9

CDR3 protein: ASTRAGQGLTGELF
J gene: TRBJ2-2
V gene: TRBV11-3

CDR3 protein: ASSSVSSGPFYEQY
J gene: TRBJ2-7
V gene: TRBV4-2

CDR3 protein: ASSTFVGNEQY
J gene: TRBJ2-7
V gene: TRBV5-8

CDR3 protein: ASTLRFITYNEQF
J gene: TRBJ2-1
V gene: TRBV2

CDR3 protein: ASSSGTMPLGEKLF
J gene: TRBJ1-4
V gene: TRBV27

CDR3 protein: ASSPGTGNYEQY
J gene: TRBJ2-7
V gene: TRBV5-4

CDR3 protein: ASSSMGQGGSGYT
J gene: TRBJ1-2
V gene: TRBV6-1

CDR3 protein: ASSRGTGTLTEAF
J gene: TRBJ1-1
V gene: TRBV5-1

CDR3 protein: ASSALDPTRGTQY
J gene: TRBJ2-5
V gene: TRBV9

CDR3 protein: ASKLTNTGELF
J gene: TRBJ2-2
V gene: TRBV28

CDR3 protein: ASSYRGWTEAF
J gene: TRBJ1-1
V gene: TRBV6-5

CDR3 protein: ASTDRGETQY
J gene: TRBJ2-5
V gene: TRBV2

CDR3 protein: ASRYTGGNQPQH
J gene: TRBJ1-5
V gene: TRBV2

CDR3 protein: ASSLEVGVYEQY
J gene: TRBJ2-7
V gene: TRBV5-1

CDR3 protein: ASSSGLAGVYEQF
J gene: TRBJ2-1
V gene: TRBV28

CDR3 protein: ASSPAGGYEQY
J gene: TRBJ2-7
V gene: TRBV19

CDR3 protein: ASSLLAQGVTQPQH
J gene: TRBJ1-5
V gene: TRBV27

CDR3 protein: ASSRQTSYTGELF
J gene: TRBJ2-2
V gene: TRBV14

CDR3 protein: ATSRGQGVHEQY
J gene: TRBJ2-7
V gene: TRBV15

CDR3 protein: ASRPDWQETQY
J gene: TRBJ2-5
V gene: TRBV19

CDR3 protein: ASSLILSNYGYT
J gene: TRBJ1-2
V gene: TRBV5-5

CDR3 protein: ASSLRRTSGGANTGELF
J gene: TRBJ2-2
V gene: TRBV7-8

CDR3 protein: ASSPGTSSLAEPYEQY
J gene: TRBJ2-7
V gene: TRBV4-2

CDR3 protein: ASSARAGPTEAF
J gene: TRBJ1-1
V gene: TRBV2

CDR3 protein: ASSQSGAYEQY
J gene: TRBJ2-7
V gene: TRBV7-9

CDR3 protein: ASSEGLEYQETQY
J gene: TRBJ2-5
V gene: TRBV7-6

CDR3 protein: ASSLAAGSNYGYT
J gene: TRBJ1-2
V gene: TRBV5-1

CDR3 protein: ASSLAGTAIADNGYT
J gene: TRBJ1-2
V gene: TRBV5-1

CDR3 protein: ACLEGEGIREAF
J gene: TRBJ1-1
V gene: TRBV30

CDR3 protein: ASSSEPGTGNEKLF
J gene: TRBJ1-4
V gene: TRBV5-1

CDR3 protein: ASSEGLTAPLEETQY
J gene: TRBJ2-5
V gene: TRBV2

CDR3 protein: ATRYPSTDTQY
J gene: TRBJ2-3
V gene: TRBV27